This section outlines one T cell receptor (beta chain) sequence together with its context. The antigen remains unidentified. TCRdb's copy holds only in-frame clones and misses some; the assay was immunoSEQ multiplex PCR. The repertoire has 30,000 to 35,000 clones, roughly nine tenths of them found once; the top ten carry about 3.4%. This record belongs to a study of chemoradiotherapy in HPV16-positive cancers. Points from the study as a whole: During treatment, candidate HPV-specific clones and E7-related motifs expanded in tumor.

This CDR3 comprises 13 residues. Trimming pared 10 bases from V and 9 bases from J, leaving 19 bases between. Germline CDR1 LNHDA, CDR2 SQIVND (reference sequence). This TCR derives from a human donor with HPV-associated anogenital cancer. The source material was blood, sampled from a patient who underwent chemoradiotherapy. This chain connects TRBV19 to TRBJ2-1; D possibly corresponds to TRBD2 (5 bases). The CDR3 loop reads CATGIAFGSEQFF. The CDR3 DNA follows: TGTGCCACCGGGATTGCATTTGGCAGTGAGCAGTTCTTC. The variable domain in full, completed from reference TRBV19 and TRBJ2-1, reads DGGITQSPKYLFRKEGQNVTLSCEQNLNHDAMYWYRQDPGQGLRLIYYSQIVNDFQKGDIAEGYSVSREKKESFPLTVTSAQKNPTAFYLCATGIAFGSEQFFGPGTRLTVL.